The rows below give T cell receptor beta chains drawn from one sample of a study of T-cell reconstitution after alpha-beta-depleted transplantation in children. MiXCR, applied by TCRdb to the PCR reads, yields one record per CDR3 protein. The sample lists around 530,000 distinct CDR3 sequences, 32% seen once, with approximately 2.3% in the top ten. This specimen was PBMCs from the stem cell graft donor, taken from the stem cell graft. Receptor source: a human donor who donated a stem cell graft to a child with aplastic anemia. Each CDR3 is given with its conserved first and last residue. Each record gives: J gene, V gene, clone size, D gene, CDR3 DNA, CDR3 protein. D genes are given only for firm matches. Size is omitted from some rows. Given values are once, few, many or a class for expanded clones.

J: TRBJ2-1
V: TRBV6-1
size: -
D: -
DNA: TGTGCCAGCAGCCTTACCCGGGGGAATGAGCAGTTCTTC
CDR3: CASSLTRGNEQFF

J: TRBJ2-5
V: TRBV28
size: -
D: TRBD1
DNA: TGTGCCAGCAGTCAAAGCTCACAGGGGCCCTGGACCCAGTACTTC
CDR3: CASSQSSQGPWTQYF

J: TRBJ1-3
V: TRBV18
size: -
D: -
DNA: TGTGCCAGCTCACCGGGGAGTTCTGGAAACACCATATATTTT
CDR3: CASSPGSSGNTIYF

J: TRBJ2-3
V: TRBV19
size: few
D: TRBD2
DNA: TGTGCCAGTAGTGACACTAGCGGGAGAGATACGCAGTATTTT
CDR3: CASSDTSGRDTQYF

J: TRBJ2-1
V: TRBV4-3
size: -
D: TRBD2
DNA: TGCGCCAGCAGCCAAGAAGCGCGGGAGGGCCGGGGAGAGCAGTTCTTC
CDR3: CASSQEAREGRGEQFF

J: TRBJ1-6
V: TRBV5-6
size: -
D: -
DNA: TGTGCCAGCAGCCACGCCGGGGCAAATTCACCCCTCCACTTT
CDR3: CASSHAGANSPLHF

J: TRBJ1-1
V: TRBV20-1
size: -
D: -
DNA: TGCAGTGTCAGAGGCCAAGAACGGACTTTCGGCGGCACTGAAGCTTTCTTT
CDR3: CSVRGQERTFGGTEAFF

J: TRBJ2-3
V: TRBV27
size: -
D: TRBD2
DNA: TGTGCCAGCAGTTACCGGGGGGGAGCGGGAGTGGATACGCAGTATTTT
CDR3: CASSYRGGAGVDTQYF

J: TRBJ2-1
V: TRBV7-9
size: few
D: -
DNA: TGTGCCAGCAGCTTCGGGACTTCGAATGAGCAGTTCTTC
CDR3: CASSFGTSNEQFF

J: TRBJ1-1
V: TRBV27
size: few
D: -
DNA: TGTGCCAGCAGTCGAGGAGCGGCTGAAGCTTTCTTT
CDR3: CASSRGAAEAFF

J: TRBJ2-1
V: TRBV7-9
size: -
D: TRBD2
DNA: TGTGCCAGTCGGACTAGCGGGGCGAATGAGCAGTTCTTC
CDR3: CASRTSGANEQFF

J: TRBJ1-5
V: TRBV29-1
size: -
D: -
DNA: TGCAGCGCTGCCCAGAGCAATCAGCCCCAGCATTTT
CDR3: CSAAQSNQPQHF

J: TRBJ2-5
V: TRBV6-1
size: -
D: -
DNA: TGTGCCAGCAGTGAAAGGGCGCCCGGGGAGACCCAGTACTTC
CDR3: CASSERAPGETQYF

J: TRBJ1-6
V: TRBV6-2/TRBV6-3
size: -
D: -
DNA: TGTGCCAGCACGAGGGTCGGGACACCCCTCCACTTT
CDR3: CASTRVGTPLHF

J: TRBJ1-2
V: TRBV4-3
size: few
D: TRBD1
DNA: TGCGCCAGCAGCCAAGCTAGCCGGGACAGGGGGTCTGGCTACACCTTC
CDR3: CASSQASRDRGSGYTF

J: TRBJ2-6
V: TRBV5-1
size: few
D: -
DNA: TGCGCCAGCAGCTCAGGGAATCCTGGGGCCAACGTCCTGACTTTC
CDR3: CASSSGNPGANVLTF

J: TRBJ1-1
V: TRBV4-1
size: few
D: -
DNA: TGCGCCAGCAGCCAAGACAATCGACGACCGCGGAACACTGAAGCTTTCTTT
CDR3: CASSQDNRRPRNTEAFF

J: TRBJ2-7
V: TRBV5-1
size: -
D: -
DNA: TGCGCCAGCAGCACAGCAAGCTCCTACGAGCAGTACTTC
CDR3: CASSTASSYEQYF

J: TRBJ2-5
V: TRBV29-1
size: few
D: -
DNA: TGCAGCGTTGTGGTTGAGACCCAGTACTTC
CDR3: CSVVVETQYF

J: TRBJ2-1
V: TRBV29-1
size: -
D: -
DNA: TGCAGCGTTTGGGACCGTAACAGGAGCTCCTACAATGAGCAGTTCTTC
CDR3: CSVWDRNRSSYNEQFF

J: TRBJ2-2
V: TRBV29-1
size: few
D: -
DNA: TGCAGCGTTGACCCCATCGGGAACACCGGGGAGCTGTTTTTT
CDR3: CSVDPIGNTGELFF

J: TRBJ2-2
V: TRBV18
size: few
D: TRBD2
DNA: TGTGCCAGCTCACGGAGCGGGAGCGGCGGGGAGCTGTTTTTT
CDR3: CASSRSGSGGELFF

J: TRBJ2-2
V: TRBV29-1
size: -
D: -
DNA: TGCAGCGTTGAAAAACAGGAGGACGGCACCGGGGAGCTGTTTTTT
CDR3: CSVEKQEDGTGELFF

J: TRBJ2-7
V: TRBV4-2
size: -
D: TRBD2
DNA: TGTGCCAGCAGCCAAGATCGTCTAGCGGGGTACGAGCAGTACTTC
CDR3: CASSQDRLAGYEQYF

J: TRBJ2-3
V: TRBV20-1
size: few
D: TRBD2
DNA: TGCAGTGCTTCAAGCGGGAGGGTCTCTACAGATACGCAGTATTTT
CDR3: CSASSGRVSTDTQYF